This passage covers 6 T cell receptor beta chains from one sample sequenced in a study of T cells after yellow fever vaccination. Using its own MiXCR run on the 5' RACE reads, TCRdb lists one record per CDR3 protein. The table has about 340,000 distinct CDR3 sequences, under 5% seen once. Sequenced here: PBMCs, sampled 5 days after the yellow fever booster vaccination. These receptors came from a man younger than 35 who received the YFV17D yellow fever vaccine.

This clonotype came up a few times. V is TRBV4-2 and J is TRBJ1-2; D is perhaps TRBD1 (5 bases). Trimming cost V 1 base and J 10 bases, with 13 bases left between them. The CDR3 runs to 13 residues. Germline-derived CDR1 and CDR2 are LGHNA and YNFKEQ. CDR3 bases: TGTGCCAGCAGCCAAGGACAGTCCGCCGACTACACCTTC. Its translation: CASSQGQSADYTF.

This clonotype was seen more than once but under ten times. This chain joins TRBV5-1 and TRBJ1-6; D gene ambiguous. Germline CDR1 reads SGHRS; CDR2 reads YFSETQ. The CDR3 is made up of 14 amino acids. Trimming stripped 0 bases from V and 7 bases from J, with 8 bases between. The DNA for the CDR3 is TGCGCCAGCAGCTTGGGGACCAGAAATTCACCCCTCCACTTT. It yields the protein CASSLGTRNSPLHF. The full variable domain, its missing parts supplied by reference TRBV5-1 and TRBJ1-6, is KAGVTQTPRYLIKTRGQQVTLSCSPISGHRSVSWYQQTPGQGLQFLFEYFSETQRNKGNFPGRFSGRQFSNSRSEMNVSTLELGDSALYLCASSLGTRNSPLHFGNGTRLTVT.

As DNA, the CDR3 is TGTGCCAGCAGTGAGGATTTCGCAGGGGGGATCTACGAGCAGTACGTC. The encoded protein is CASSEDFAGGIYEQYV. The chain joins TRBV25-1 to TRBJ2-7, with D possibly being TRBD1 (7 bases). The V end lost 3 bases, the J end lost 3 bases, and 18 bases lay between the germline ends. CDR3 length: 16 amino acids. Germline loops: CDR1 MGHDK, CDR2 SYGVNS.

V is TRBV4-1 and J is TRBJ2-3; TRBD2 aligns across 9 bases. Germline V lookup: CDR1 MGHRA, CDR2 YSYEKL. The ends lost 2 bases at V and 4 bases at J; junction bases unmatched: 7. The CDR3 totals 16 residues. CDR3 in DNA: TGCGCCAGCAGCCAACCCCAGCGGGGGGCCGCAGATACGCAGTATTTT. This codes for CASSQPQRGAADTQYF.

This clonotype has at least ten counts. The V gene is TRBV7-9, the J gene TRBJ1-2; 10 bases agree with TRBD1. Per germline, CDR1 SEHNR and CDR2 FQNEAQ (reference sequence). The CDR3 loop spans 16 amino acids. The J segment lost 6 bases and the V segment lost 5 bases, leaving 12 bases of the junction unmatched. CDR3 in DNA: TGTGCCAGCAGCCGAAAACCGGGACAGGGGTTGAATGGCTACACCTTC. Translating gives CASSRKPGQGLNGYTF. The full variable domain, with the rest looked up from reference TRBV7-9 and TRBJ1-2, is DTGVSQNPRHKITKRGQNVTFRCDPISEHNRLYWYRQTLGQGPEFLTYFQNEAQLEKSRLLSDRFSAERPKGSFSTLEIQRTEQGDSAMYLCASSRKPGQGLNGYTFGSGTRLTVV.

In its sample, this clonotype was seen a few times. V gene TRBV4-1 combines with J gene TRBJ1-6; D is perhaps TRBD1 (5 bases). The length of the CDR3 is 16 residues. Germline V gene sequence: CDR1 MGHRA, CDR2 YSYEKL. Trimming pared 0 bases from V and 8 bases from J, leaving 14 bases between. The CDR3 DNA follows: TGCGCCAGCAGCCAAGAGAAGGGGCAGCTTCATTCACCCCTCCACTTT. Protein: CASSQEKGQLHSPLHF.